The 6 T cell receptor beta chains in this list originate from one sample, sequenced in a study of T-cell reconstitution after alpha-beta-depleted transplantation in children. The TCRbeta library incorporated unique molecular identifiers. TCRdb redid the calling of the PCR reads with MiXCR, one entry per CDR3 protein. The sample lists around 380,000 distinct CDR3 sequences, approximately 11% seen once, with about 5% in the top ten. The material was PBMCs from the stem cell graft donor, obtained from the stem cell graft. These receptors came from a human donor who donated a stem cell graft to a child with acute myeloid leukemia.

This clonotype was counted between two and nine times. This chain links TRBV7-8 with TRBJ1-2; 7 bases agree with TRBD1. Germline trimming cut 5 bases from V and 3 bases from J; bases unmatched to any gene: 21. Germline V gene sequence: CDR1 SGHVS, CDR2 FQNEAQ. The CDR3 spans 19 residues. The chain's CDR3 is CASSPFDTGAAMKDYGYTF. As DNA, the CDR3 is TGTGCCAGCAGCCCCTTCGACACAGGGGCCGCAATGAAAGACTATGGCTACACCTTC.

The gene calls are TRBV21-1 and TRBJ2-7; TRBD2 was called by the table and not checked on the DNA. TRBV21-1 counts as a pseudogene. This CDR3 contains 21 residues. The CDR3: CASSKGWPPGLAGVRAHEQYF. The CDR3, as DNA: TGTGCCAGCAGCAAAGGTTGGCCACCGGGACTAGCGGGAGTTAGGGCCCACGAGCAGTACTTC.

This chain uses TRBV12-3 or TRBV12-4 with TRBJ2-3, with D possibly being TRBD2 (6 bases). Trimming cost V 6 bases and J 2 bases, with 18 bases left between them. The CDR3 runs to 16 residues. The CDR3 DNA reads TGTGCCAGCAGGGGGGACTCCGGGGTTCACACAGATACGCAGTATTTT. Its protein product is CASRGDSGVHTDTQYF.

This clonotype was counted between two and nine times. The gene calls are TRBV29-1 and TRBJ2-5; D is perhaps TRBD1 (6 bases). Trimming stripped 7 bases from V and 3 bases from J, with 12 bases between. The CDR3 consists of 12 residues. Germline V gene lookup returns CDR1 SQVTM and CDR2 ANQGSEA. The CDR3 region is CSATGMEETQYF. The CDR3 DNA reads as TGCAGCGCGACAGGAATGGAAGAGACCCAGTACTTC.

The chain combines TRBV5-5 with TRBJ2-5, with 7 bases lining up with TRBD1. V dropped 4 bases and J dropped 4; count of bases not matched to a gene: 10. The CDR3 loop spans 15 amino acids. Germline-derived CDR1 and CDR2 are SGHKS and YYEKEE (reference sequence). The CDR3 is CASSDNRGIGETQYF. For the CDR3, the DNA is TGTGCCAGCAGCGACAACAGGGGAATCGGAGAGACCCAGTACTTC.

This clonotype was seen more than once but under ten times. The chain carries TRBV7-8 and TRBJ1-5, with D maybe TRBD1 (6 bases). The germline CDR1 and CDR2 sequences are SGHVS and FQNEAQ. The CDR3 is 14 residues long. The ends were cut back, 0 bases at V and 7 bases at J, with 10 bases in the middle. CDR3 amino acids: CASSLAYREQPQHF. CDR3 DNA: TGTGCCAGCAGCTTAGCCTACAGGGAACAGCCCCAGCATTTT.